This is a list of T cell receptor beta chains from one sample in a study of cytomegalovirus exposure and HLA in healthy donors. Profiling relied on immunoSEQ multiplex PCR, and the TCRdb table lists in-frame clones only, not all of them. The sample has 100,000 to 150,000 clones, around 86% seen once; the top ten hold 0.55% to 0.85%. Source material: PBMCs. The receptors were gathered from a man aged 18 to 35 in good health and CMV-seronegative. Each CDR3 is given with its conserved first and last residue. Each record gives: clone size, D gene, V gene, J gene, CDR3 protein, CDR3 DNA. D genes are given only for firm matches. For some rows the clone size is stated as once, few or many, or as a class when expanded; others skip it.

NA	TRBD1	TRBV18	TRBJ2-7	CASSLIGQAHPGTYEQYF	TGTGCCAGCTCACTTATTGGACAGGCTCACCCTGGGACCTACGAGCAGTACTTC
NA	TRBD1	TRBV7-9	TRBJ2-5	CASSWTGAETQYF	TGTGCCAGCAGCTGGACAGGCGCGGAGACCCAGTACTTC
few	NA	TRBV18	TRBJ1-1	CASSFGRITLRAEAFF	TGTGCCAGCTCATTCGGCAGGATCACCCTGAGGGCTGAAGCTTTCTTT
NA	NA	TRBV19	TRBJ2-6	CASMTGTGANVLTF	TGTGCCAGTATGACGGGGACTGGGGCCAACGTCCTGACTTTC
NA	NA	TRBV6-5	TRBJ2-7	CASSYSFGTEQYF	TGTGCCAGCAGTTACTCGTTTGGGACAGAGCAGTACTTC
few	NA	TRBV29-1	TRBJ1-2	CSVETHGAQGYTF	TGCAGCGTTGAGACACATGGGGCGCAAGGCTACACCTTC
NA	NA	TRBV7-9	TRBJ2-7	CASSLGTESYEQYF	TGTGCCAGCAGCTTAGGGACAGAGTCTTACGAGCAGTACTTC
NA	NA	TRBV4-1	TRBJ1-3	CASLYGNTIYF	TGCGCCAGCCTTTATGGAAACACCATATATTTT
NA	NA	TRBV18	TRBJ2-1	CASSPQGNEQFF	TGTGCCAGCTCACCCCAGGGCAATGAGCAGTTCTTC
NA	NA	TRBV5-6	TRBJ2-5	CASSSGQETQYF	TGTGCCAGCAGCTCGGGACAAGAGACCCAGTACTTC
NA	NA	TRBV6-6	TRBJ2-7	CASSYFPDSYEQYF	TGTGCCAGCAGTTACTTTCCAGACTCCTACGAGCAGTACTTC
NA	NA	TRBV5-1	TRBJ2-4	CASSFNSRTKNIQYF	TGCGCCAGCAGCTTCAACAGTCGAACTAAAAACATTCAGTACTTC
NA	NA	TRBV25-1	TRBJ2-3	CASSATGLIDTQYF	TGTGCCAGCAGTGCAACAGGGTTGATAGATACGCAGTATTTT
NA	TRBD1	TRBV5-1	TRBJ2-5	CASSSRLGQQETQYF	TGCGCCAGCAGTTCGAGGCTGGGACAGCAAGAGACCCAGTACTTC
few	NA	TRBV6-1	TRBJ1-3	CASTVGVDTIYF	TGTGCCAGCACCGTGGGCGTAGACACCATATATTTT
once	NA	TRBV4-3	TRBJ1-1	CASSQGAGSTEAFF	TGCGCCAGCAGCCAAGGCGCAGGTAGCACTGAAGCTTTCTTT
NA	NA	TRBV13	TRBJ2-5	CASSPYGQETQYF	TGTGCCAGCAGCCCATACGGCCAAGAGACCCAGTACTTC
NA	NA	TRBV7-9	TRBJ2-3	CASPITDTQYF	TGTGCCAGCCCTATCACAGATACGCAGTATTTT
once	NA	TRBV29-1	TRBJ2-3	CSVVFIGVGGLTDTQYF	TGCAGCGTTGTTTTTATTGGAGTCGGGGGGCTCACAGATACGCAGTATTTT
NA	TRBD1	TRBV13	TRBJ1-2	CASSSRDRGLTNYGYTF	TGTGCCAGCAGCTCCCGGGACAGGGGTCTTACTAACTATGGCTACACCTTC
few	NA	TRBV4-2	TRBJ2-6	CASSQVRSGANVLTF	TGTGCCAGCAGCCAAGTCCGCTCTGGGGCCAACGTCCTGACTTTC
NA	TRBD1	TRBV9	TRBJ2-1	CASSVEPNVRQGPYNEQFF	TGTGCCAGCAGCGTAGAACCGAACGTAAGACAGGGCCCCTACAATGAGCAGTTCTTC